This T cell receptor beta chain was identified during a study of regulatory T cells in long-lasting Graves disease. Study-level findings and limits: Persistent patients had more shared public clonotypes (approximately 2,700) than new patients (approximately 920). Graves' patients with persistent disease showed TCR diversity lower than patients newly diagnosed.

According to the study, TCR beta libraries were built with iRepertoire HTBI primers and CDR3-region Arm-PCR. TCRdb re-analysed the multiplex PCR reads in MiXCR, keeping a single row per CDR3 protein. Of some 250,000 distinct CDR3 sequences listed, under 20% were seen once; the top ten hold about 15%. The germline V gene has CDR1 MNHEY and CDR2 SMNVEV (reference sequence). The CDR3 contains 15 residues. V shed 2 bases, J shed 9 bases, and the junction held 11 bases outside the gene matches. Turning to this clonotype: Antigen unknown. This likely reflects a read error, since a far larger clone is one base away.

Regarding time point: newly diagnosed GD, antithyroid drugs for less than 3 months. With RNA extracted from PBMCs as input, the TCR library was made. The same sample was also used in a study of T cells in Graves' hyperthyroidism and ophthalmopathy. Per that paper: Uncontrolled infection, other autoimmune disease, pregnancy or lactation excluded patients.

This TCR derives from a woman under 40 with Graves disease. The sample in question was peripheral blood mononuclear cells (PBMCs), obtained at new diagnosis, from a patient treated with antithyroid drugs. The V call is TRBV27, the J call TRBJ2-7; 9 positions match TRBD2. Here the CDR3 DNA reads TGTGCCAGCAGTTTAGAGGCGGGAGGGGTCGACGGGCAGTACTTC. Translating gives CASSLEAGGVDGQYF.